The following is a TCR beta chain sequence with its context. Its antigen is not identified. Each donor was healthy, and each was a bone marrow donor. The data derive from a study of cytomegalovirus exposure and HLA in healthy donors. Study information: Drawn from HLA-typed donors, 80 million to 95 million unique TCRs were held in an early data release.

Germline V CDR1 and CDR2: SGHKS, YYEKEE (reference sequence). The V and J ends lost 0 bases and 1 base respectively, with 7 bases between them. The CDR3 is made up of 14 amino acids. PCR employed 60 Vbeta and 13 Jbeta primers. Produced via immunoSEQ multiplex PCR; TCRdb's table is partial and in-frame only. In the table there are about 270,000 clones, just over 85% of which are singletons. Findings and caveats of the study: It was only CMV serostatus that was available as immune exposure information. Presence/absence analyses assumed roughly uniform sequencing depth across donors.

The chain is built from TRBV5-5 and TRBJ1-2; D ambiguous. The sequence came from a middle-aged man in good health and CMV-seropositive. Specimen: PBMCs. CDR3 region: CASSLGPDNYGYTF. The CDR3 coding sequence is TGTGCCAGCAGCTTGGGCCCAGATAACTATGGCTACACCTTC.